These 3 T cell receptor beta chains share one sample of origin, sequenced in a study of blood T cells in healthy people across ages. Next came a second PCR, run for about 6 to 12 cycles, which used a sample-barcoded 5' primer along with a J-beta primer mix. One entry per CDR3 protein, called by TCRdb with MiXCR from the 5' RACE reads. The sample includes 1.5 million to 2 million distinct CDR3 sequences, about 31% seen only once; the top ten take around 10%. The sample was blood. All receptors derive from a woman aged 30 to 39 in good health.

CDR3 nucleotides: TGTGCCAGCAGCTATTCCCCTGGGCCGGACTACGAGCAGTACTTC. Translating it yields CASSYSPGPDYEQYF. The chain recombines TRBV7-7 with TRBJ2-7; no definite D call. Trimming took off 4 bases at V and 3 bases at J, with 16 bases between the two ends. CDR3 size: 15 residues. Germline CDR1 SSHAT, CDR2 FNYEAQ (reference sequence). The full variable domain, completed using reference TRBV7-7 and TRBJ2-7, is GAGVSQSPRYKVTKRGQDVTLRCDPISSHATLYWYQQALGQGPEFLTYFNYEAQPDKSGLPSDRFSAERPEGSISTLTIQRTEQRDSAMYRCASSYSPGPDYEQYFGPGTRLTVT.

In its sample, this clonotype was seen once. The CDR3 sequence: CASSPGTSGSLNEQFF. The CDR3 DNA reads as TGTGCCAGCAGCCCCGGGACTAGCGGGAGTTTAAATGAGCAGTTCTTC. The chain joins TRBV3-1 to TRBJ2-1, with 14 bases aligning to TRBD2. Trimming removed 4 bases from V and 7 bases from J; junction bases left unmatched: 6. Germline-derived CDR1 and CDR2 are LGHDT and YNNKEL (reference sequence). The CDR3 runs to 16 residues.

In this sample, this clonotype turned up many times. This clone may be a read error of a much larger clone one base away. Written as DNA, the CDR3 is TGCGCCAGCAGCTTCGAAGATACGCAGTATTTT. Protein sequence: CASSFEDTQYF. The chain couples TRBV5-1 to TRBJ2-3; D is undetermined. CDR3 size: 11 residues. V lost 2 bases and J 5 bases, leaving 3 bases between the germline ends. CDR1 is SGHRS, CDR2 YFSETQ, per germline.